The 14 T cell receptor beta chains below were found in one sample sequenced in a study of PD-L1 blockade in urothelial cancer. The repertoire was sequenced with immunoSEQ multiplex PCR; TCRdb's copy has only in-frame clones and lacks some. The repertoire includes under 40,000 clones, around 86% of them detected once, and 3.7% sits in the top ten. The specimen comprised PBMCs, sampled around atezolizumab (anti-PD-L1) treatment. These receptors all stem from a man in his fifties or sixties with urothelial cancer.

The sample holds one count of this clone. The gene calls are TRBV29-1 and TRBJ1-4; possibly TRBD1 for D (6 bases). Germline CDR1 and CDR2: SQVTM and ANQGSEA. Trimming took off 5 bases at V and 7 bases at J, with 23 bases between the two ends. The length of the CDR3 is 16 residues. The CDR3 DNA reads as TGCAGCGTTCATGGTCGGCAAAAGGGGGAAGGTGAAAAACTGTTTTTT. Translation: CSVHGRQKGEGEKLFF.

The chain carries TRBV7-8 and TRBJ2-3, with TRBD2 identical over 9 bases. V dropped 3 bases and J dropped 4; count of bases not matched to a gene: 2. This CDR3 has 14 amino acids. The germline CDR1 and CDR2 sequences are SGHVS and FQNEAQ. The CDR3 DNA is TGTGCCAGCAGCTTCAGCGGGGGGTCAGATACGCAGTATTTT. Its protein is CASSFSGGSDTQYF. The variable domain in full, completed from reference TRBV7-8 and TRBJ2-3, reads GAGVSQSPRYKVAKRGQDVALRCDPISGHVSLFWYQQALGQGPEFLTYFQNEAQLDKSGLPSDRFFAERPEGSVSTLKIQRTQQEDSAVYLCASSFSGGSDTQYFGPGTRLTVL.

The chain uses TRBV6-5 and TRBJ1-2; 10 bases are shared with TRBD1. Germline V lookup: CDR1 MNHEY, CDR2 SVGAGI. V trimming: 5 bases; J trimming: 7 bases; junction bases outside the gene matches: 7. The CDR3 loop spans 14 amino acids. DNA of the CDR3: TGTGCCAGCAGTACCCGACAGGGGGCTGGTGGCTACACCTTC. It encodes CASSTRQGAGGYTF.

V gene TRBV5-6 combines with J gene TRBJ2-1, with D maybe TRBD2 (5 bases). This CDR3 has 16 amino acids. Trimming pared 4 bases from V and 0 bases from J, leaving 14 bases between. Germline-derived CDR1 and CDR2 are SGHDT and YYEEEE. The CDR3 loop is CASSKHGGSSYNEQFF. The DNA for the CDR3 is TGTGCCAGCAGCAAACACGGAGGAAGCTCCTACAATGAGCAGTTCTTC.

The chain couples TRBV5-1 to TRBJ1-4; D uncertain. Germline-derived CDR1 and CDR2 are SGHRS and YFSETQ. Trimming removed 5 bases at V and 0 bases at J, with 8 bases between. The CDR3 consists of 14 residues. The CDR3 DNA sequence: TGCGCCAGCAGGGTCCAGGCAACTAATGAAAAACTGTTTTTT. Translated: CASRVQATNEKLFF.

The genes are TRBV19 and TRBJ2-7; the match to TRBD2 covers 11 bases. The germline gives CDR1 LNHDA, CDR2 SQIVND (reference sequence). Unmatched junction bases numbered 7, after V lost 6 bases and J lost 3 bases. The CDR3 has 15 amino acids. CDR3 sequence: CASRSGTSGIYEQYF. The CDR3 DNA reads as TGTGCCAGTAGGAGCGGGACTAGCGGAATCTACGAGCAGTACTTC.

The V call is TRBV9, the J call TRBJ2-1; the match to TRBD2 covers 10 bases. V lost 7 bases, J lost 8 bases, and 12 bases stayed unmatched. CDR1 and CDR2 from the germline V gene are SGDLS and YYNGEE. The CDR3 is made up of 15 amino acids. CDR3 nucleotide sequence: TGTGCCAGCCTTATAAAAGCGGGAGGGCTCGATGAGCAGTTCTTC. Translation: CASLIKAGGLDEQFF.

The chain carries TRBV5-8 and TRBJ2-6; D perhaps matches TRBD1 (6 bases). Germline assignment: CDR1 SGHTS and CDR2 YDEGEE. The CDR3 covers 16 residues. Trimming cost V 9 bases and J 0 bases, with 16 bases left between them. CDR3 coding DNA: TGTGCCACAGGCAGGGGCTCGATCTCTGGGGCCAACGTCCTGACTTTC. It codes for CATGRGSISGANVLTF.

This rearrangement joins TRBV7-4 to TRBJ2-7; 9 bases are a match to TRBD1. CDR3 length: 15 amino acids. Trimming removed 5 bases from V and 3 bases from J; junction bases left unmatched: 8. In germline, CDR1 is SGHVT, CDR2 SQSDAQ. The CDR3 loop is CASSPRDRDGYEQYF. CDR3 nucleotide sequence: TGTGCCAGCAGCCCCCGGGACAGGGACGGCTACGAGCAGTACTTC. The whole variable domain, remainder taken from reference TRBV7-4 and TRBJ2-7, is GAGVSQSPRYKVAKRGRDVALRCDSISGHVTLYWYRQTLGQGSEVLTYSQSDAQRDKSGRPSGRFSAERPERSVSTLKIQRTEQGDSAVYLCASSPRDRDGYEQYFGPGTRLTVT.

This clone was seen once. This rearrangement joins TRBV29-1 to TRBJ2-1; 9 bases agree with TRBD2. The CDR3 has 15 amino acids. Looked up from germline, CDR1 is SQVTM and CDR2 is ANQGSEA. V shed 4 bases and J 9 bases; nucleotides not matched to a gene: 13. The DNA of the CDR3 is TGCAGCGTTGCCCCCCCCGGGACTAGCATGGGTGAGCAGTTCTTC. Its protein is CSVAPPGTSMGEQFF.

This chain connects TRBV29-1 to TRBJ2-5; possible D gene TRBD1, 5 bases. The CDR3 runs to 11 residues. Germline V gene sequence: CDR1 SQVTM, CDR2 ANQGSEA. Trimming pared 7 bases from V and 4 bases from J, leaving 10 bases between. CDR3 DNA: TGCAGCGGGGGCCCAGGAGAGACCCAGTACTTC. It translates to CSGGPGETQYF.

V and J are TRBV7-9 and TRBJ2-7, with D maybe TRBD1 (5 bases). The CDR3 runs 15 residues. Trimming took 6 bases from V and 0 from J, leaving 15 bases between them. Germline V gene sequence: CDR1 SEHNR, CDR2 FQNEAQ (reference sequence). CDR3 loop: CASSPPRASSYEQYF. Written as DNA, the CDR3 is TGTGCCAGCAGTCCGCCCAGGGCTAGCTCCTACGAGCAGTACTTC. The entire variable domain, with the rest obtained from reference TRBV7-9 and TRBJ2-7, is as follows: DTGVSQNPRHKITKRGQNVTFRCDPISEHNRLYWYRQTLGQGPEFLTYFQNEAQLEKSRLLSDRFSAERPKGSFSTLEIQRTEQGDSAMYLCASSPPRASSYEQYFGPGTRLTVT.

This chain joins TRBV29-1 and TRBJ1-2; D not resolved. The CDR3 is made up of 11 amino acids. V was clipped by 4 bases and J by 4 bases, with 7 bases between them. Looked up from germline, CDR1 is SQVTM and CDR2 is ANQGSEA. This CDR3 is CSVVTAYGYTF. The CDR3 nucleotides read TGCAGCGTTGTTACAGCCTATGGCTACACCTTC.

The rearrangement uses TRBV15 and TRBJ2-7; maybe TRBD1 (5 bases). The V and J ends lost 0 bases and 0 bases respectively, with 15 bases between them. This CDR3 is built from 17 residues. Germline V CDR1 and CDR2: LNHNV, YYDKDF (reference sequence). The CDR3: CATSRDSYRTNSYEQYF. CDR3 coding DNA: TGTGCCACCAGCAGAGATTCCTACAGGACGAACTCCTACGAGCAGTACTTC.